This entry is about one TCR beta chain. Its antigen is unknown. The sample originates from a study of cytomegalovirus exposure and HLA in healthy donors. Study results and caveats: Being indistinguishable, some V segments were excluded, TRBV6-2 and TRBV6-3 among them. In terms of immune exposure information, only CMV serostatus was available. Earlier analysis yielded a pattern in which most TCR beta V segments were productive about 90% or about 30% of the time. Researchers counted around 160 TCR beta chains as cytomegalovirus-associated.

A multiplex PCR was run with 60 Vbeta primers and 13 Jbeta primers. Profiling relied on immunoSEQ multiplex PCR, and the TCRdb table lists in-frame clones only, not all of them. This sample has about 140,000 clones; over 80% occur once, and the top ten carry 3.4%. Germline CDR1 is MNHEY and CDR2 is SVGAGI. With 2 bases removed from V and 0 bases from J, the gap between germline ends came to 8 bases. This CDR3 comprises 15 residues. The source is a male donor in good health and CMV-seronegative. This chain links TRBV6-5 with TRBJ2-1; D is unclear. The sample consisted of PBMCs. The CDR3 region is CASSYDTSSYNEQFF. CDR3 coding DNA: TGTGCCAGCAGTTACGATACCAGCTCCTACAATGAGCAGTTCTTC.